This T cell receptor beta chain was identified during a study of PD-L1 blockade in urothelial cancer. Time point meaning: pretreatment peripheral blood. Remarks on this clone: Its specificity is not known.

The CDR3 runs to 20 residues. Germline CDR1 and CDR2: SGHRS and YFSETQ. V gave up 0 bases and J gave up 6 bases; unmatched junction bases: 18. The method was immunoSEQ multiplex PCR; TCRdb's version includes in-frame clones alone and lacks a portion of them. This sample has tens of thousands of clones, with about 90% found just once. Study findings and constraints: The study found that durable-benefit patients expanded tumor-associated blood clones more at 3 weeks.

The J gene is TRBJ2-2, the V gene TRBV5-1, with 9 bases that match TRBD1. The clonotype comes from a man aged 60 to 75 with urothelial cancer. The sequences come from PBMCs, collected around atezolizumab (anti-PD-L1) treatment. The CDR3 region is CASSLGGPGTGGLEAGELFF. CDR3 DNA sequence: TGCGCCAGCAGCTTGGGGGGACCGGGAACAGGGGGCCTGGAGGCCGGGGAGCTGTTTTTT.